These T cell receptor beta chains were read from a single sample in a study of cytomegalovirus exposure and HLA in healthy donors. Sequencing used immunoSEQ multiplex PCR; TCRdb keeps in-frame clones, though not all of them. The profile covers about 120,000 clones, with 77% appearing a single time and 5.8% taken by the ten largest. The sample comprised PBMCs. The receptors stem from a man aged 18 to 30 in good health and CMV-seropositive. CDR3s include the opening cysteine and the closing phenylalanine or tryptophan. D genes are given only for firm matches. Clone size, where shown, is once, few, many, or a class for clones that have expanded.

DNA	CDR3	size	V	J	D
TGTGCCAGCAGTTCTCCGGGAAACACCATATATTTT	CASSSPGNTIYF	few	TRBV27	TRBJ1-3	.
TGTGCCTGGAATTACGGACAGGGGGGCCATCAGCCCCAGCATTTT	CAWNYGQGGHQPQHF	.	TRBV30	TRBJ1-5	TRBD1
TGCGCCAGCCTGGTGGGGGGGGCCTCAGATACGCAGTATTTT	CASLVGGASDTQYF	.	TRBV5-1	TRBJ2-3	.
TGCGCCAGCAGCTTGGGACTAGCGGGGGACTCCTCCTACGAGCAGTACTTC	CASSLGLAGDSSYEQYF	few	TRBV5-1	TRBJ2-7	TRBD2
TGTGCTAGTGGTTTAGGACAGGGCACTGAAGCTTTCTTT	CASGLGQGTEAFF	few	TRBV12-5	TRBJ1-1	TRBD1
TGTGCCAGCAGCACCGACGGACAGGGAATTTCCTACGAGCAGTACTTC	CASSTDGQGISYEQYF	.	TRBV7-9	TRBJ2-7	TRBD1
TGTGCCAGCAGCTTAGGTCTTAGCTCCTACAATGAGCAGTTCTTC	CASSLGLSSYNEQFF	.	TRBV7-3	TRBJ2-1	.
TGTGCTAGTGGCCCTTTCGGTTTTTGGGCTTTCTTT	CASGPFGFWAFF	.	TRBV12-5	TRBJ1-1	.
TGCGCCAGCAGCCCTAGGATATCGGGCACTGAAGCTTTCTTT	CASSPRISGTEAFF	.	TRBV5-1	TRBJ1-1	.
TGTGCCAGCAGCTCAGGGCCTAGCGGCTCCTACGAGCAGTACTTC	CASSSGPSGSYEQYF	few	TRBV13	TRBJ2-7	TRBD2
TGCGCCAGCACTTTAGCGGGGGTGACCGGGGGCACAGATACGCAGTATTTT	CASTLAGVTGGTDTQYF	.	TRBV4-1	TRBJ2-3	TRBD2
TGTGCCAGCAGCTCAACTCCGGGAGGTCAGCCCCAGCATTTT	CASSSTPGGQPQHF	.	TRBV5-4	TRBJ1-5	.
TGTGCCAGCAGTGGACCGCAGGGGGGTAGCAATCAGCCCCAGCATTTT	CASSGPQGGSNQPQHF	.	TRBV28	TRBJ1-5	TRBD1
TGTGCCAGCGTAGGGGAGGCGATGAACACTGAAGCTTTCTTT	CASVGEAMNTEAFF	.	TRBV27	TRBJ1-1	.
TGTGCCAGCAGTGAATCTTTAGGCAATCAGCCCCAGCATTTT	CASSESLGNQPQHF	.	TRBV6-1	TRBJ1-5	.
TGTGCCACCAGCAGACGCGGGACTAGCGGGGGGGGAAGCACAGATACGCAGTATTTT	CATSRRGTSGGGSTDTQYF	once	TRBV15	TRBJ2-3	TRBD2
TGTGCCAGCAGCTTCGACAGGTCCTACAATGAGCAGTTCTTC	CASSFDRSYNEQFF	.	TRBV5-5	TRBJ2-1	.
TGTGCCAGCAGTGAAACAGGAGGGTTAAAGCGCACTGAAGCTTTCTTT	CASSETGGLKRTEAFF	.	TRBV2	TRBJ1-1	.
TGTGCCAGCAGCTTCGACAGGGGGCGGGACAATGAGCAGTTCTTC	CASSFDRGRDNEQFF	.	TRBV5-4	TRBJ2-1	TRBD1
TGCGCCAGCAGCCAACCCTCCGAGGAGCAAGAGACCCAGTACTTC	CASSQPSEEQETQYF	.	TRBV4-1	TRBJ2-5	.
TGTGCCAGAAGACCCGCCGACAGGGGAGTAGATCAGCCCCAGCATTTT	CARRPADRGVDQPQHF	.	TRBV5-3	TRBJ1-5	TRBD1
TGTGCCAGCAGTTTAAGGGGCGACAGCATGAACACTGAAGCTTTCTTT	CASSLRGDSMNTEAFF	.	TRBV27	TRBJ1-1	.
TGTGCCAGCAGTGAGAGGGGGAACTATGGCTACACCTTC	CASSERGNYGYTF	.	TRBV6-1	TRBJ1-2	.
TGTGCCAGCACCCCCAGGACGGTCTGGCAGGGGAACACCGGGGAGCTGTTTTTT	CASTPRTVWQGNTGELFF	.	TRBV27	TRBJ2-2	.
TGTGCCAGTAGTGGTGGTAAGGGGACAGATACGCAGTATTTT	CASSGGKGTDTQYF	.	TRBV19	TRBJ2-3	.